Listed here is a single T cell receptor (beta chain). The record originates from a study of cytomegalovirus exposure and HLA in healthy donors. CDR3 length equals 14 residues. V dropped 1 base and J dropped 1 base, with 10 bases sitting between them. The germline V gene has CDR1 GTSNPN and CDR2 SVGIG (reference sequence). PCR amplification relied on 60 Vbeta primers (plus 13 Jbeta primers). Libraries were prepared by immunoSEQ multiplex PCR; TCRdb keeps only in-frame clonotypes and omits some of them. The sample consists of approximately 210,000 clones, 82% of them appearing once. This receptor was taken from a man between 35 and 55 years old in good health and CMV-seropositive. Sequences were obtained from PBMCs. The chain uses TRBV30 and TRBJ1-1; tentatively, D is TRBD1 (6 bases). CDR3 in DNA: TGTGCCTGGAGTGGACACAGGGCGAACACTGAAGCTTTCTTT. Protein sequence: CAWSGHRANTEAFF.